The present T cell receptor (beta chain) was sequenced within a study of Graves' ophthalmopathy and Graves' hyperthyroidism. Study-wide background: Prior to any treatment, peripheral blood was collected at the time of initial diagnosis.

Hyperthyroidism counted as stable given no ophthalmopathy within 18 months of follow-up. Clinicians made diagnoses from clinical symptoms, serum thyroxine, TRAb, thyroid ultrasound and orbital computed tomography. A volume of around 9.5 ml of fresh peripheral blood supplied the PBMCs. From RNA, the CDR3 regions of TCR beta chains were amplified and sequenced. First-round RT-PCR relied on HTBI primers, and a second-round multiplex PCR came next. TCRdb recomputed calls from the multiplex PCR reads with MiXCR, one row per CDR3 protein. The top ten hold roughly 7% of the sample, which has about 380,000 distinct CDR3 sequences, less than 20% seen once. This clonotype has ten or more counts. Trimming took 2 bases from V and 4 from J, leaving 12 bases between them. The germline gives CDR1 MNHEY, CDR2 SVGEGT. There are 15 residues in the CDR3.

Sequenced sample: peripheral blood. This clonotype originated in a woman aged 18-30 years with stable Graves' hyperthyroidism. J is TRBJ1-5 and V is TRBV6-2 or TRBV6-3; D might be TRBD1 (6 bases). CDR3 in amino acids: CASSYPRGLNQPQHF. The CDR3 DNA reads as TGTGCCAGCAGTTACCCCAGGGGACTGAATCAGCCCCAGCATTTT.